These 14 T cell receptor beta chains originate from one sample sequenced in a study of T cell changes during pregnancy in multiple sclerosis. Assay: immunoSEQ multiplex PCR; the TCRdb copy retains only in-frame clones and omits some. The sample holds under 55,000 clones, approximately 92% seen once. The source was CD4+ T cells from peripheral blood mononuclear cells, collected in the third trimester of pregnancy. The source is a female donor with multiple sclerosis, enrolled in a pregnancy study.

This chain joins TRBV20-1 and TRBJ2-1; D is undetermined. Trimming took off 3 bases at V and 9 bases at J, with 6 bases between the two ends. Germline lookup yields CDR1 DFQATT and CDR2 SNEGSKA (reference sequence). This CDR3 region has 10 residues. The CDR3 here is CSARLAEQFF. The CDR3, as DNA: TGCAGTGCTAGGTTAGCTGAGCAGTTCTTC.

The V and J genes are TRBV30 and TRBJ2-7; TRBD1 aligns across 7 bases. Per germline, CDR1 GTSNPN and CDR2 SVGIG (reference sequence). The trim removed 0 bases at V and 5 bases at J, leaving 13 bases unmatched. The CDR3 totals 16 residues. CDR3 loop: CAWSVLATGPPHEQYF. The CDR3 region has the DNA TGTGCCTGGAGTGTCTTAGCGACAGGGCCTCCCCACGAGCAGTACTTC. The variable domain in full, completed from reference TRBV30 and TRBJ2-7, reads SQTIHQWPATLVQPVGSPLSLECTVEGTSNPNLYWYRQAAGRGLQLLFYSVGIGQISSEVPQNLSASRPQDRQFILSSKKLLLSDSGFYLCAWSVLATGPPHEQYFGPGTRLTVT.

CDR3 in amino acids: CASSPTGTGAYEQYF. CDR3 sequence (DNA): TGTGCCAGCAGCCCTACCGGGACAGGGGCCTACGAGCAGTACTTC. The chain couples TRBV7-2 to TRBJ2-7; 10 positions agree with TRBD1. V shed 5 bases and J 2 bases; nucleotides not matched to a gene: 6. The CDR3 is made up of 15 amino acids. CDR1 SGHTA and CDR2 FQGNSA come from the germline V gene.

The chain carries TRBV6-1 and TRBJ1-6; D not resolved. Germline assignment: CDR1 MNHNS and CDR2 SASEGT. The V end was cut by 2 bases, the J end by 7 bases, with 9 bases between. The CDR3 sequence is 14 residues long. CDR3 sequence reads: CASSENRVNSPLHF. The CDR3 DNA reads as TGTGCCAGCAGTGAAAACCGGGTCAATTCACCCCTCCACTTT.

The chain links TRBV11-2 to TRBJ2-7; TRBD2 agrees at 10 bases. CDR1 and CDR2 (germline): SGHAT, FQNNGV. The CDR3 is 17 amino acids. V dropped 0 bases and J dropped 0; count of bases not matched to a gene: 5. The CDR3 DNA sequence: TGTGCCAGCAGCTTAGATAACAGCGGGGGGGTCTCCTACGAGCAGTACTTC. Amino acid sequence: CASSLDNSGGVSYEQYF.

V gene TRBV4-3 combines with J gene TRBJ2-7, with 7 nucleotides matching TRBD1. With 0 bases clipped from V and 4 bases from J, the junction kept 9 bases outside the gene matches. The CDR3 consists of 16 residues. Per germline, CDR1 LGHNA and CDR2 YSLEER. Here the CDR3 reads CASSQEATGWVYEQYF. In nucleotides, the CDR3 is TGCGCCAGCAGCCAAGAAGCGACAGGGTGGGTATACGAGCAGTACTTC.

This clone was counted between two and nine times. V and J are TRBV9 and TRBJ1-4; 11 nucleotides match TRBD1. V shed 0 bases, J shed 2 bases, and the junction held 6 bases outside the gene matches. The germline CDR1 and CDR2 sequences are SGDLS and YYNGEE. The CDR3 is made up of 18 amino acids. CDR3 coding DNA: TGTGCCAGCAGCGTAGGATCCGGGACAGGGGGGACTAATGAAAAACTGTTTTTT. Translating it yields CASSVGSGTGGTNEKLFF.

The gene calls are TRBV9 and TRBJ1-6; maybe TRBD1 (6 bases). Trimming shortened V by 0 bases and J by 3 bases, and 10 bases separated the two germline ends. The germline gives CDR1 SGDLS, CDR2 YYNGEE. This CDR3 has 16 residues. In DNA form, the CDR3 reads TGTGCCAGCAGCGTAGATGGACAGCGCTATAATTCACCCCTCCACTTT. Residues: CASSVDGQRYNSPLHF.

This rearrangement joins TRBV6-5 to TRBJ1-2; 9 bases fit TRBD1. With V trimmed by 2 bases and J by 7 bases, 2 bases remained unmatched. CDR1 is MNHEY and CDR2 is SVGAGI in the germline V gene. The CDR3 consists of 13 residues. Here the CDR3 reads CASSYTGGIGYTF. In DNA, the CDR3 is TGTGCCAGCAGTTACACAGGGGGCATTGGCTACACCTTC.

This chain connects TRBV10-3 to TRBJ2-1; a possible D gene is TRBD2 (7 bases). Germline V CDR1 and CDR2: ENHRY, SYGVKD. V dropped 3 bases and J dropped 4 bases, with 16 bases sitting between them. The CDR3 has 16 amino acids. The CDR3 bases are TGTGCCATCAGTGAAGGGGGACTAACCTTGTACAATGAGCAGTTCTTC. Translation: CAISEGGLTLYNEQFF.

The chain uses TRBV7-2 and TRBJ2-3; D not certain. The germline CDR1 and CDR2 sequences are SGHTA and FQGNSA. V was shortened by 4 bases and J by 4 bases, with 21 bases between the two germline ends. This CDR3 has 17 residues. The CDR3 is CASSSPDRLLEADTQYF. The CDR3 bases are TGTGCCAGCAGCTCTCCCGACCGGCTACTCGAGGCAGATACGCAGTATTTT.

J is TRBJ1-2 and V is TRBV30; no clear D. The CDR3 has 12 residues. Germline V CDR1 and CDR2: GTSNPN, SVGIG (reference sequence). The V and J ends lost 3 bases and 4 bases respectively, with 9 bases between them. CDR3 protein: CAWSRGPYGYTF. The CDR3 DNA reads TGTGCCTGGAGCAGAGGTCCCTATGGCTACACCTTC.

This chain joins TRBV23-1 and TRBJ2-7; 7 bases align to TRBD1. TRBV23-1 is designated an ORF whose function remains uncertain. The V gene end was trimmed by 2 bases and the J gene end by 2 bases; junction bases not matched to a gene: 15. The CDR3 loop spans 18 amino acids. The CDR3: CASSQDGQAPFFPYEQYF. In DNA form, the CDR3 reads TGCGCCAGCAGTCAAGACGGACAGGCACCTTTCTTTCCCTACGAGCAGTACTTC.

The chain couples TRBV6-4 to TRBJ1-2, with 10 bases matching TRBD1. With 5 bases clipped from V and 6 bases from J, the junction kept 6 bases outside the gene matches. From germline, CDR1 is MRHNA and CDR2 SNTAGT. The CDR3 is made up of 14 amino acids. DNA for the CDR3: TGTGCCAGCAGTCGGGACAGGGGTTCGCATGGCTACACCTTC. Its translation is CASSRDRGSHGYTF.